A selection of T cell receptor beta chains follows, all from one sample in a study of control samples from healthy donors and cancer patients. Data came from immunoSEQ multiplex PCR; TCRdb stores just in-frame clones and leaves some out. The repertoire holds roughly 100,000 clones, about 89% seen once, with about 7.8% in the top ten. The sequenced sample consisted of blood. These receptors were obtained from a man in his thirties or forties in good health. Both conserved end residues are part of each CDR3. The D gene is left open where the match is weak. Rows give clone size only sometimes, using once, few, many, or a class for an expanded clone.

J gene	D gene	V gene	clone size	CDR3 DNA	CDR3 protein
TRBJ1-2	TRBD1	TRBV18	few	TGTGCCAGCTCACCCGGACAGGGAAGGGTGGATGGCTACACCTTC	CASSPGQGRVDGYTF
TRBJ1-1	TRBD1	TRBV27	NA	TGTGCCAGCAGTATACAGGGGAGGACTGAAGCTTTCTTT	CASSIQGRTEAFF
TRBJ2-3	NA	TRBV15	NA	TGTGCCACCAGCAGAGCCGTGAGACTTGATACGCAGTATTTT	CATSRAVRLDTQYF
TRBJ1-1	NA	TRBV5-6	NA	TGTGCCAGCAGTCCAGGGATATACACTGAAGCTTTCTTT	CASSPGIYTEAFF
TRBJ1-4	NA	TRBV27	NA	TGTGCCAGCAGTTTATTTGCGGTGTTT	CASSLFAVF
TRBJ2-1	NA	TRBV27	NA	TGTGCCAGCAGTTTATCGTTCCGTTACAATGAGCAGTTCTTC	CASSLSFRYNEQFF
TRBJ1-1	NA	TRBV9	NA	TGTGCCAGCAGCGTAGCGATGGGGAACACTGAAGCTTTCTTT	CASSVAMGNTEAFF
TRBJ1-2	NA	TRBV18	NA	TGTGCCAGCTCACCAACAATCGTAAACTATGGCTACACCTTC	CASSPTIVNYGYTF
TRBJ1-2	NA	TRBV7-3	NA	TGTGCCAGCAGCGCCCAACCATCCATCCCGGGGCTCAAGCACACCTTC	CASSAQPSIPGLKHTF
TRBJ1-1	NA	TRBV5-3	NA	TGTGCCATCCTCCCCCGGGGGGCGAGGACTGAAGCTTTCTTT	CAILPRGARTEAFF
TRBJ2-3	TRBD2	TRBV9	NA	TGTGCCAGCAGCGGGGGACTAGCGGTTCAACATACGCAGTATTTT	CASSGGLAVQHTQYF
TRBJ1-1	NA	TRBV15	once	TGTGCCACCAGCAGAATCCGTTATGGAGGGAACACTGAAGCTTTCTTT	CATSRIRYGGNTEAFF
TRBJ2-5	TRBD2	TRBV27	NA	TGTGCCAGCAGTTTCAGGCGGGGGGGCGGGGAGACCCAGTACTTC	CASSFRRGGGETQYF
TRBJ1-1	NA	TRBV3-1/TRBV3-2	NA	TGTGCCAGCAGCCCAATTCATAACACTGAAGCTTTCTTT	CASSPIHNTEAFF
TRBJ2-7	TRBD1	TRBV28	NA	TGTGCCAGCAGTTCAGCTGGGACAGGGACCTACGAGCAGTACTTC	CASSSAGTGTYEQYF
TRBJ1-2	TRBD1	TRBV6-5	NA	TGTGCCAGCAGTCGCAATGGACAGGGTCTGAATGGCTACACCTTC	CASSRNGQGLNGYTF
TRBJ2-7	NA	TRBV21-1	NA	TGTGCCAGCAAATACCGGGACTACTCCTACGAGCAGTACTTC	CASKYRDYSYEQYF
TRBJ1-5	TRBD1	TRBV5-1	NA	TGCGCCAGCAGCTTCGGGACAGGGTCGGATCAGCCCCAGCATTTT	CASSFGTGSDQPQHF
TRBJ2-3	NA	TRBV6-5	NA	TGTGCCAGCAGTTCCCTGATTAGCATATTGGATACGCAGTATTTT	CASSSLISILDTQYF
TRBJ1-2	TRBD1	TRBV3-1/TRBV3-2	NA	TGTGCCTCATGGGACAGGCTCTATGGCTACACCTTC	CASWDRLYGYTF
TRBJ1-1	NA	TRBV28	NA	TGTGCCAGCAGAGCACAACAAGTAGAAGCTTTCTTT	CASRAQQVEAFF
TRBJ1-5	NA	TRBV24-1	NA	TGTGCCTCAAACGACCGCCCGGACAGAGAAGGTCAGCCCCAGCATTTT	CASNDRPDREGQPQHF
TRBJ2-5	NA	TRBV5-5	NA	TGTGCCAGCAGCTTGGTGGAGACCCAGTACTTC	CASSLVETQYF
TRBJ2-7	TRBD1	TRBV11-2	NA	TGTGCCAGCAGCTTGGAGGGACAGGCGGCCTACGAGCAGTACTTC	CASSLEGQAAYEQYF